Described below is a single TCR beta chain sequence and its context. Clones were read by immunoSEQ multiplex PCR, and TCRdb kept only the in-frame ones, dropping some. The sample has approximately 190,000 clones; about 93% are singletons. The data were taken from a study of blood T cell repertoires in COVID-19. The CDR3 is 13 amino acids. CDR1 and CDR2 (germline): MDHEN, SYDVKM. V gave up 7 bases and J gave up 4 bases, with 14 bases separating them. The genes are TRBV28 and TRBJ2-7, with TRBD2 as a possible D gene (7 bases). This sequence was found in a man aged 45-65 years with acute or convalescent COVID-19. Sequencing was performed on peripheral blood. The CDR3 DNA follows: TGTGCCAGCATGGGGGGGCCACATTACGAGCAGTACGTC. This encodes CASMGGPHYEQYV.